This is a list of T cell receptor beta chains from one sample in a study of CXCR3-negative and CXCR3-positive naive CD8 T cells. TCRdb re-analyzed the 5' RACE reads; it lists each CDR3 protein once, without DNA. The sample includes 100,000 to 150,000 distinct CDR3 sequences. The sequenced sample consisted of naive CXCR3- CD8+ T cells from blood. These receptors all come from a human donor in good health. Some clones in this sample may be carry-over from other donors' samples. CDR3s include the opening cysteine and the closing phenylalanine or tryptophan.

j_gene: TRBJ1-1; v_gene: TRBV7-9; CDR3aa: CASSPNRGLDTEAFF
j_gene: TRBJ1-3; v_gene: TRBV4-1; CDR3aa: CASSQDELGNTIYF
j_gene: TRBJ2-3; v_gene: TRBV11-3; CDR3aa: CASSLDPPARGDTQYF
j_gene: TRBJ2-1; v_gene: TRBV9; CDR3aa: CASSVDVSSYNEQFF
j_gene: TRBJ2-3; v_gene: TRBV4-3; CDR3aa: CASSPDYIQGTDTQYF
j_gene: TRBJ2-5; v_gene: TRBV14; CDR3aa: CASSQAMAGFETQYF
j_gene: TRBJ1-2; v_gene: TRBV27; CDR3aa: CASSSHPTGYYGYTF
j_gene: TRBJ2-7; v_gene: TRBV12-3/TRBV12-4; CDR3aa: CASSFSRGYEQYF
j_gene: TRBJ2-7; v_gene: TRBV11-2; CDR3aa: CASGGDRDSSYEQYF
j_gene: TRBJ2-7; v_gene: TRBV10-1; CDR3aa: CASSADRGRDEQYF
j_gene: TRBJ2-7; v_gene: TRBV11-1; CDR3aa: CASSHTSEQYF
j_gene: TRBJ2-7; v_gene: TRBV20-1; CDR3aa: CSALTTISYEQYF
j_gene: TRBJ2-4; v_gene: TRBV7-9; CDR3aa: CASSPEENIQYF
j_gene: TRBJ2-7; v_gene: TRBV5-4; CDR3aa: CASSPFRGAQAYEQYF
j_gene: TRBJ2-3; v_gene: TRBV5-5; CDR3aa: CASSSLTSGAWGNTQYF
j_gene: TRBJ2-7; v_gene: TRBV29-1; CDR3aa: CSVEFRDREHEQYF
j_gene: TRBJ2-1; v_gene: TRBV7-6; CDR3aa: CASSLNPGLAAPNEQFF
j_gene: TRBJ2-7; v_gene: TRBV20-1; CDR3aa: CSASAGDMGLGEQYF
j_gene: TRBJ2-1; v_gene: TRBV14; CDR3aa: CASSQDNYNEQFF
j_gene: TRBJ1-2; v_gene: TRBV20-1; CDR3aa: CSAFTLETANYGYTF
j_gene: TRBJ1-5; v_gene: TRBV15; CDR3aa: CATSRDRGRNQPQHF
j_gene: TRBJ2-7; v_gene: TRBV9; CDR3aa: CASSVDWTYEQYF
j_gene: TRBJ2-1; v_gene: TRBV6-2/TRBV6-3; CDR3aa: CASSYVLAGGYNEQFF
j_gene: TRBJ2-6; v_gene: TRBV20-1; CDR3aa: CSGGPLGGANVLTF
j_gene: TRBJ2-7; v_gene: TRBV20-1; CDR3aa: CSARDRASYEQYF